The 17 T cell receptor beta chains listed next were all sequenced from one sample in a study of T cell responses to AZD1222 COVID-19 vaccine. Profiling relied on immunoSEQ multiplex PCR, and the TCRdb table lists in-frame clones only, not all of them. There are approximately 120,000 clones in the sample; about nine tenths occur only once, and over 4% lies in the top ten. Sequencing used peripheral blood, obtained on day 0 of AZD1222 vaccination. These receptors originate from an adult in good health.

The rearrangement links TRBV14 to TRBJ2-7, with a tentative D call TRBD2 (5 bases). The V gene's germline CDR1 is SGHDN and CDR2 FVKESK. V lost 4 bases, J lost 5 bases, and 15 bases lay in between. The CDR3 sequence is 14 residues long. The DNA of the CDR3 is TGTGCCAGCAGCCCCGTGGCTTTGAGGGACGAGCAGTACTTC. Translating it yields CASSPVALRDEQYF.

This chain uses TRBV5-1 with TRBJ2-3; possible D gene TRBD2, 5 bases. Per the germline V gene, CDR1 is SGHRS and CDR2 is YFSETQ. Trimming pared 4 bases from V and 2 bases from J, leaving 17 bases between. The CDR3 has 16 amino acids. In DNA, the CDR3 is TGCGCCAGCAGCACTAGACCCCCGCAGGTCACAGATACGCAGTATTTT. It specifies CASSTRPPQVTDTQYF. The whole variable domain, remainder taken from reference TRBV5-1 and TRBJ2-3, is KAGVTQTPRYLIKTRGQQVTLSCSPISGHRSVSWYQQTPGQGLQFLFEYFSETQRNKGNFPGRFSGRQFSNSRSEMNVSTLELGDSALYLCASSTRPPQVTDTQYFGPGTRLTVL.

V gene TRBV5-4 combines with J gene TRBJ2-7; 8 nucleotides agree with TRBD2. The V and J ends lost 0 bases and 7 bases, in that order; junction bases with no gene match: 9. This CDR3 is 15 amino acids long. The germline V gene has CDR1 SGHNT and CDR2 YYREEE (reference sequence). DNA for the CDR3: TGTGCCAGCAGCTTGGGGGGACTAGGTATGGGAGAGCAGTACTTC. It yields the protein CASSLGGLGMGEQYF.

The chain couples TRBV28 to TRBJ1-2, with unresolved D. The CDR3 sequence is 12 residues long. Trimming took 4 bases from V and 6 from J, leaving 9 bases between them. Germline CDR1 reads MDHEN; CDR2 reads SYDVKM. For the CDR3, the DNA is TGTGCCAGCAGTTCAACGACGGATGGCTACACCTTC. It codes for CASSSTTDGYTF.

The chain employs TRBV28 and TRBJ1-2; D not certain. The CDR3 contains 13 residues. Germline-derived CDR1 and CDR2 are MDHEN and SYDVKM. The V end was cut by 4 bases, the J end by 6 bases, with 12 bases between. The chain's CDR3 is CASSSGGRDGYTF. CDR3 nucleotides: TGTGCCAGCAGTTCCGGCGGTAGGGATGGCTACACCTTC.

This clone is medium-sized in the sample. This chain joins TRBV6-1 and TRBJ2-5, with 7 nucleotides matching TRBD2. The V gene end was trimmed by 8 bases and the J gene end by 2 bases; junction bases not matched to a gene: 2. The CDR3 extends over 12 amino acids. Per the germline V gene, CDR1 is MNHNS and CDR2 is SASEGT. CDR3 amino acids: CASGLDQETQYF. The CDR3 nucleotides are TGTGCCAGCGGACTAGATCAAGAGACCCAGTACTTC.

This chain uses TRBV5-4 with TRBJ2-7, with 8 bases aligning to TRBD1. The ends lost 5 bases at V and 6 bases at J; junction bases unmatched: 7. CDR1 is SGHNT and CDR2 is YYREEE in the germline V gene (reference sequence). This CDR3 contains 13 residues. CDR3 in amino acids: CASRVTDRGEQYF. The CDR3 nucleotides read TGTGCCAGCAGGGTAACCGACAGGGGCGAGCAGTACTTC.

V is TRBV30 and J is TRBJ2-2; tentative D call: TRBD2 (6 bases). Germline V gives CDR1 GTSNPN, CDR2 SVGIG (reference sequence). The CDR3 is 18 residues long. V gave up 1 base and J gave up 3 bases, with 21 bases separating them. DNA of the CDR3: TGTGCCTGGAGTGCCCCTTTGAACACTAGCAAGGACACCGGGGAGCTGTTTTTT. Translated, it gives CAWSAPLNTSKDTGELFF.

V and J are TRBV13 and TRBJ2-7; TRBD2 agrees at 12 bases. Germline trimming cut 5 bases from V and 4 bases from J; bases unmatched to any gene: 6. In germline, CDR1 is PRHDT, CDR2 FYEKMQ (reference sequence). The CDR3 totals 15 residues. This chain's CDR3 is CASSPTSGGLYEQYF. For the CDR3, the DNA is TGTGCCAGCAGCCCGACTAGCGGGGGCCTTTACGAGCAGTACTTC.

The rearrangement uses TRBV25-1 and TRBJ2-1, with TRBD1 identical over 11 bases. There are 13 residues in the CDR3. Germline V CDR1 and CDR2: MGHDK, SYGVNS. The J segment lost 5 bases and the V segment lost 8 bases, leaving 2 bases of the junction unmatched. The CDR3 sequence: CASWGQGDNEQFF. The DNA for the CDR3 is TGTGCCAGCTGGGGACAGGGGGACAATGAGCAGTTCTTC.

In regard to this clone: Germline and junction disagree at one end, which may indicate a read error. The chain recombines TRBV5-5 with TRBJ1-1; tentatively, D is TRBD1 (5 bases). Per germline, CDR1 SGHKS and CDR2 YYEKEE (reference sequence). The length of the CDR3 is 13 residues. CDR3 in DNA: TGTGCTAGCAGCTCCCAGGGAGGCGCTGAAGCTTTCTTT. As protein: CASSSQGGAEAFF. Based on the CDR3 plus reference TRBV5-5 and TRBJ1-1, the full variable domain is DAGVTQSPTHLIKTRGQQVTLRCSPISGHKSVSWYQQVLGQGPQFIFQYYEKEERGRGNFPDRFSARQFPNYSSELNVNALLLGDSALYLCASSSQGGAEAFFGQGTRLTVV.

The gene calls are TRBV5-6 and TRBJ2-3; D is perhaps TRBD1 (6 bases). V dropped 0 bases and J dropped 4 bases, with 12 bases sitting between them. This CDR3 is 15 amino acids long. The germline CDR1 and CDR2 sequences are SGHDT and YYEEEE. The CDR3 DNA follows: TGTGCCAGCAGCTTGGGCACAGGGAACGCAGATACGCAGTATTTT. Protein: CASSLGTGNADTQYF.

CDR3 sequence reads: CASSERSGELTDTQYF. The CDR3 bases are TGCGCCAGCAGTGAGCGTAGCGGGGAACTCACAGATACGCAGTATTTT. The chain employs TRBV10-1 and TRBJ2-3; TRBD2 matches at 8 bases. CDR3 length: 16 amino acids. CDR1 WNHNN and CDR2 SYGVQD come from the germline V gene (reference sequence). The V segment lost 2 bases and the J segment 2 bases; nucleotides outside the gene matches: 6.

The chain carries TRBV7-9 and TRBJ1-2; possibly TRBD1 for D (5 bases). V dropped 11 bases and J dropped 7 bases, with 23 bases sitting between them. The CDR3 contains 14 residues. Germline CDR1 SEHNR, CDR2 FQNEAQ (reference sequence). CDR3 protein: CAGGTGASRGGYTF. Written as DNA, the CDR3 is TGTGCCGGGGGGACCGGGGCTTCGCGGGGTGGCTACACCTTC.

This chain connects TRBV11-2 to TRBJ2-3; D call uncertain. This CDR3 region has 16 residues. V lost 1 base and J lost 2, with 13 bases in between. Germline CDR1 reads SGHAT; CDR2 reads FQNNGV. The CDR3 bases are TGTGCCAGCAGCTTAGGGTCCAGTATGATCACAGATACGCAGTATTTT. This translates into CASSLGSSMITDTQYF.

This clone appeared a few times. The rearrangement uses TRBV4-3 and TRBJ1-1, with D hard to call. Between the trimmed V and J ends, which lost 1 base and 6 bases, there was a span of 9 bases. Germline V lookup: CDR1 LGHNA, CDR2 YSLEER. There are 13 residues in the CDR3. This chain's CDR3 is CASSQGRVAEAFF. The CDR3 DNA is TGCGCCAGCAGCCAAGGTAGGGTGGCTGAAGCTTTCTTT.

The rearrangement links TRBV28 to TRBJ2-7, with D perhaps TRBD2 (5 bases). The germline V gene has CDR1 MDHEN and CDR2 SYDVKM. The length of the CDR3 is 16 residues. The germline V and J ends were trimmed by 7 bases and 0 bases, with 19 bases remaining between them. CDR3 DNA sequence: TGTGCCAGCACCCCCTCAGAGGGCCCCAGCTCCTACGAGCAGTACTTC. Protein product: CASTPSEGPSSYEQYF.